The clone carrying this T cell receptor (beta chain) was found many times. Its antigen is unidentified. CDR1 is SGHRS, CDR2 YFSETQ, per germline. CDR3 length: 12 amino acids. V was pared by 2 bases and J by 2 bases, with 3 bases between. The TCR cDNA carried a universal primer site and UMIs from 5'RACE template switching. TCRdb used MiXCR to reprocess the 5' RACE reads, holding one entry per CDR3 protein. The sample carries some 150,000 distinct CDR3 sequences, about 6.9% recorded once. The data originate from a study of T cells after yellow fever vaccination. At the level of the study: SMART-Seq v4 Ultra Low Input prepared the low-cell-number fractions. Findings and caveats of the study: Reappearance after the booster was observed for most primary-vaccination clones (more than 95% CD4, about 86% CD8).

The source is a man aged 25 to 45 who received the YFV17D yellow fever vaccine. The material sequenced was CD4+ T cells sorted from PBMCs, taken 10 days after the yellow fever booster vaccination. The genes are TRBV5-1 and TRBJ2-3; D unclear. The CDR3: CASSFPTDTQYF. The CDR3 DNA follows: TGCGCCAGCAGCTTTCCCACAGATACGCAGTATTTT.